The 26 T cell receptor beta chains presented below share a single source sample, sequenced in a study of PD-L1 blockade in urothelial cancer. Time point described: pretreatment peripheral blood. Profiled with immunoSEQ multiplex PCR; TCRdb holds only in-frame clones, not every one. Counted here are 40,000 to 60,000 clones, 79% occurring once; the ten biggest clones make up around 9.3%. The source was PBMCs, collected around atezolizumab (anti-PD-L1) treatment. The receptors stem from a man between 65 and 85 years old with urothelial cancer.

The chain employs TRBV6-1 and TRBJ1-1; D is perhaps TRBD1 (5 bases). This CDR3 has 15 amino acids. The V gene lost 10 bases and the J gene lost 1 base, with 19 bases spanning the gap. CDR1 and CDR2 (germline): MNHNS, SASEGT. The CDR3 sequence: CATTPWGESNTEAFF. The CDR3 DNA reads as TGTGCCACCACTCCCTGGGGGGAATCGAACACTGAAGCTTTCTTT.

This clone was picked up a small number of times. CDR3 bases: TGTGCCAGCAGTGCGGACAGGGCATCGGGGGCCAACGTCCTGACTTTC. Translation: CASSADRASGANVLTF. This chain links TRBV2 with TRBJ2-6; 8 bases fit TRBD1. CDR1 is SNHLY, CDR2 FYNNEI, per germline. The V and J ends lost 4 bases and 4 bases, in that order; junction bases with no gene match: 6. The CDR3 contains 16 residues. The whole variable domain, filled in from reference TRBV2 and TRBJ2-6, reads EPEVTQTPSHQVTQMGQEVILRCVPISNHLYFYWYRQILGQKVEFLVSFYNNEISEKSEIFDDQFSVERPDGSNFTLKIRSTKLEDSAMYFCASSADRASGANVLTFGAGSRLTVL.

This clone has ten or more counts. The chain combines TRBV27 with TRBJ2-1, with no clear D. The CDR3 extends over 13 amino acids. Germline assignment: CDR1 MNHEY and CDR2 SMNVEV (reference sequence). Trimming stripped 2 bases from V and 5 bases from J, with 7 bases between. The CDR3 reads CASSLQINNEQFF. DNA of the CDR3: TGTGCCAGCAGTTTACAGATTAACAATGAGCAGTTCTTC.

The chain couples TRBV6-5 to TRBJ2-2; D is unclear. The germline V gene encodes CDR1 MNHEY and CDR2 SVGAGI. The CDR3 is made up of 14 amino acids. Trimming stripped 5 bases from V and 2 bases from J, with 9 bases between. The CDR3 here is CASSQQRNTGELFF. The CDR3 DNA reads TGTGCCAGCAGTCAACAACGAAACACCGGGGAGCTGTTTTTT.

The CDR3 sequence: CASSHGQGPFRGYTF. DNA of the CDR3: TGCGCCAGCAGCCACGGACAGGGCCCTTTCCGGGGCTACACCTTC. J is TRBJ1-2 and V is TRBV4-1, with 8 bases that match TRBD1. This CDR3 has 15 residues. Germline-derived CDR1 and CDR2 are MGHRA and YSYEKL. V shed 3 bases and J 8 bases; nucleotides not matched to a gene: 11.

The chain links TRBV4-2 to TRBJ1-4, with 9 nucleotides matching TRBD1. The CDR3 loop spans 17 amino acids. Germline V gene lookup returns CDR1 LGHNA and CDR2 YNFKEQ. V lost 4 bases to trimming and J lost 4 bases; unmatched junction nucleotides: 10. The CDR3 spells CASSRLQQGAGNEKLFF. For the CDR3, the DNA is TGTGCCAGCAGCCGCCTTCAACAGGGGGCTGGTAATGAAAAACTGTTTTTT.

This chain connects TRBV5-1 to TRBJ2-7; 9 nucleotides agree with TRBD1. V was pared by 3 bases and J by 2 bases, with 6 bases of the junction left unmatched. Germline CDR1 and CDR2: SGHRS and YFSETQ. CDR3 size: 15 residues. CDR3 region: CASSSGQGIAYEQYF. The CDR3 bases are TGCGCCAGCAGCTCCGGACAGGGGATTGCCTACGAGCAGTACTTC.

The CDR3 loop is CAISEWDSRWGEQFF. In DNA, the CDR3 is TGTGCCATCAGTGAGTGGGACAGCCGTTGGGGTGAGCAGTTCTTC. The chain links TRBV10-3 to TRBJ2-1; 7 nucleotides line up with TRBD1. CDR1 and CDR2 from the germline V gene are ENHRY and SYGVKD. V gave up 1 base and J gave up 9 bases; unmatched junction bases: 9. The CDR3 loop spans 15 amino acids.

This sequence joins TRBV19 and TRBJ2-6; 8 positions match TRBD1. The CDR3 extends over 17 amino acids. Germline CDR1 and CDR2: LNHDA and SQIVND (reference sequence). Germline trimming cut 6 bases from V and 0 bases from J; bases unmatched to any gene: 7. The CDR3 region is CASSDRGQFSGANVLTF. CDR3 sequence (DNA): TGTGCCAGTAGCGACAGGGGCCAATTCTCTGGGGCCAACGTCCTGACTTTC.

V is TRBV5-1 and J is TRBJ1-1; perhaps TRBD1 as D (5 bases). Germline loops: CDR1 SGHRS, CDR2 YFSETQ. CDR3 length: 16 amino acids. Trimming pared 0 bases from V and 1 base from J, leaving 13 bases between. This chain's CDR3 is CASSLVRADRNTEAFF. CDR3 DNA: TGCGCCAGCAGCTTGGTCAGGGCGGACCGGAACACTGAAGCTTTCTTT.

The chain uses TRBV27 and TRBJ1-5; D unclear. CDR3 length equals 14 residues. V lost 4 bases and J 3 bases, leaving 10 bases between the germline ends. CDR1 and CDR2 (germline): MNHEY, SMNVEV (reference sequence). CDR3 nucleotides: TGTGCCAGCAGTTCCCACAGTTCCAATCAGCCCCAGCATTTT. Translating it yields CASSSHSSNQPQHF.

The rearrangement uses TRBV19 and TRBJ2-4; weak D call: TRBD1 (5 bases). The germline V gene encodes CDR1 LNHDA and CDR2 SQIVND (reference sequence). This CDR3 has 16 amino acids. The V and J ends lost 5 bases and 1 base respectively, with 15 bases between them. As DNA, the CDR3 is TGTGCCAGTAGTTCAGGATCTCCAGGGGCCAAAAACATTCAGTACTTC. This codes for CASSSGSPGAKNIQYF.

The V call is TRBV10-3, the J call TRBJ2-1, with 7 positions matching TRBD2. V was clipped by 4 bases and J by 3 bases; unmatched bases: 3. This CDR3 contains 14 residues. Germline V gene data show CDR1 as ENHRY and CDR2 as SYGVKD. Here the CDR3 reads CAISASGLYNEQFF. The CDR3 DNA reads TGTGCCATCAGTGCTAGCGGCCTCTACAATGAGCAGTTCTTC.

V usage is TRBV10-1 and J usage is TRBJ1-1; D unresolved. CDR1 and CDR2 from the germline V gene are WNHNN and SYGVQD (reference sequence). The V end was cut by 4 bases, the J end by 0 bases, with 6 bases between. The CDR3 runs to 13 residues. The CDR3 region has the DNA TGCGCCAGCAGTGGGCAAATGAACACTGAAGCTTTCTTT. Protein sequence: CASSGQMNTEAFF.

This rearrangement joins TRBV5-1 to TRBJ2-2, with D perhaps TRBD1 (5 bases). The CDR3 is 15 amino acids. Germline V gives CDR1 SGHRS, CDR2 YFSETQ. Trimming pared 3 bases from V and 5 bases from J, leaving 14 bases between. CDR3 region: CASSWTPKGTGELFF. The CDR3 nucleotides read TGCGCCAGCAGCTGGACCCCCAAGGGGACCGGGGAGCTGTTTTTT.

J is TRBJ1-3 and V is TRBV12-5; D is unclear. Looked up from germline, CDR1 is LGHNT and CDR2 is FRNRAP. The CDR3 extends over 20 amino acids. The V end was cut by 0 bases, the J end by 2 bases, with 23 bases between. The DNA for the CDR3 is TGTGCTAGTGGTTTGGTACTTAATCCGGGGTCCCTCCTTGCTGGAAACACCATATATTTT. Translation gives CASGLVLNPGSLLAGNTIYF. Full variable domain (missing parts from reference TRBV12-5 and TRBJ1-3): DARVTQTPRHKVTEMGQEVTMRCQPILGHNTVFWYRQTMMQGLELLAYFRNRAPLDDSGMPKDRFSAEMPDATLATLKIQPSEPRDSAVYFCASGLVLNPGSLLAGNTIYFGEGSWLTVV.

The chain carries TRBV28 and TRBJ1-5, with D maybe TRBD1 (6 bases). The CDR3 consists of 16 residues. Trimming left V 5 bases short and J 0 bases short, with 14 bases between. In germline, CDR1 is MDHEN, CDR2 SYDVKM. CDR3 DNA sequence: TGTGCCAGCAGTACCTGGCAGGGGCTTAGCAATCAGCCCCAGCATTTT. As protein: CASSTWQGLSNQPQHF.

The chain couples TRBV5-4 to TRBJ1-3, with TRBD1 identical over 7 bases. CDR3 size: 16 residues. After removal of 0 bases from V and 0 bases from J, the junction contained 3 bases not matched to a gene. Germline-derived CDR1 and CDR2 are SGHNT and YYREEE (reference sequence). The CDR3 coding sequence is TGTGCCAGCAGCTTGGTCGGGACAGACTCTGGAAACACCATATATTTT. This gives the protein CASSLVGTDSGNTIYF.

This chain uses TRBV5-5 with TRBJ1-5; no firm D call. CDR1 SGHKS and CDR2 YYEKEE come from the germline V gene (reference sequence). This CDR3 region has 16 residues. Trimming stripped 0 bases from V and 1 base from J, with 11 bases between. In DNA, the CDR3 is TGTGCCAGCAGCTTGGAAGGCGGAACAAGCAATCAGCCCCAGCATTTT. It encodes CASSLEGGTSNQPQHF.

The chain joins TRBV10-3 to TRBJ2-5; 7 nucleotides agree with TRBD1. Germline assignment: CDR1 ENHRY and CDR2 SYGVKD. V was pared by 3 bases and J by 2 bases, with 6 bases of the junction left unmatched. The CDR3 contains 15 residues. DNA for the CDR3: TGTGCCATCAGTGAAGGTACAGGGGTGCAAGAGACCCAGTACTTC. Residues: CAISEGTGVQETQYF.

Written as DNA, the CDR3 is TGTGCCAGCAGCTTAGGTCTACAGCAGACAGATACGCAGTATTTT. Protein sequence: CASSLGLQQTDTQYF. The chain combines TRBV7-2 with TRBJ2-3; the D is unclear. The CDR3 loop spans 15 amino acids. The germline gives CDR1 SGHTA, CDR2 FQGNSA. V was shortened by 1 base and J by 3 bases, with 11 bases between the two germline ends.

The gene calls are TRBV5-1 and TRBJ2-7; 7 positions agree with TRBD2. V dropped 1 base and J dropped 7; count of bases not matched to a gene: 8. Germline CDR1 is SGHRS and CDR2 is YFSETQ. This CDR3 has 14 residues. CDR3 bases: TGCGCCAGCAGCTTGCTGGGGGGGTACGGGGAGCAGTACTTC. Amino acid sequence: CASSLLGGYGEQYF.

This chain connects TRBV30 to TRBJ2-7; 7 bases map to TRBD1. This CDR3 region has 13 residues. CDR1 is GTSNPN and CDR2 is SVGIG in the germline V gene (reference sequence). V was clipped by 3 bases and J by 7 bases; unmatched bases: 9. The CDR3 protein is CAWRGTAGGEQYF. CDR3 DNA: TGTGCCTGGAGGGGAACGGCAGGGGGAGAGCAGTACTTC.

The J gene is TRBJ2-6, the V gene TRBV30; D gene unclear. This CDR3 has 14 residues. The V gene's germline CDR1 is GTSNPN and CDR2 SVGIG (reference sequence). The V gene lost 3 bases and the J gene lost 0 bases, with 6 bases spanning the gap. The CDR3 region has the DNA TGTGCCTGGAGGAGTTTCTCTGGGGCCAACGTCCTGACTTTC. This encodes CAWRSFSGANVLTF. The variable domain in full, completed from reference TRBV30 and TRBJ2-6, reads SQTIHQWPATLVQPVGSPLSLECTVEGTSNPNLYWYRQAAGRGLQLLFYSVGIGQISSEVPQNLSASRPQDRQFILSSKKLLLSDSGFYLCAWRSFSGANVLTFGAGSRLTVL.

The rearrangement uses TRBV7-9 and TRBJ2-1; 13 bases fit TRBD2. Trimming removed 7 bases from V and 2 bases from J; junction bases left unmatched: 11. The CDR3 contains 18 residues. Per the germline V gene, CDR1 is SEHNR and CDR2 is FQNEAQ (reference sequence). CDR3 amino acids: CASTPRTSGSWTYNEQFF. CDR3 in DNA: TGTGCCAGCACCCCCCGGACTAGCGGGAGTTGGACCTACAATGAGCAGTTCTTC.

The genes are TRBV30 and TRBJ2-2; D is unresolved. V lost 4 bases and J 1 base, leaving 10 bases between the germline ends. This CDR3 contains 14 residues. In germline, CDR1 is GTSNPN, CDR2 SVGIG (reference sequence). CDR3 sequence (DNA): TGTGCCTGGATGCGCCTTTGGAACACCGGGGAGCTGTTTTTT. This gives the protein CAWMRLWNTGELFF.